These T cell receptor beta chains were read from a single sample in a study of blood T cell repertoires in COVID-19. Profiled with immunoSEQ multiplex PCR; TCRdb holds only in-frame clones, not every one. The data show around 480,000 clones, with 88% seen just once and around 12% held by the top ten. The sequenced material came from peripheral blood. The source is a woman aged 45-65 years with COVID-19, enrolled during active disease. Each CDR3 is given with its conserved first and last residue. A D gene is named only where the DNA matches it firmly. Some rows mark clone size as missing; the rest say once, few, many or name a class of expanded clone.

d_gene: TRBD1
v_gene: TRBV5-6
abundance: .
j_gene: TRBJ2-2
CDR3nt: TGTGCCAGCAGCTATGACAGGGTGAACACCGGGGAGCTGTTTTTT
CDR3aa: CASSYDRVNTGELFF

d_gene: TRBD1
v_gene: TRBV12-3/TRBV12-4
abundance: few
j_gene: TRBJ2-7
CDR3nt: TGTGCCAGCAGCATGGACAGGGTGAAGCAGTACTTC
CDR3aa: CASSMDRVKQYF

d_gene: TRBD1
v_gene: TRBV20-1
abundance: .
j_gene: TRBJ1-1
CDR3nt: TGCAGTCTTGGACAGGAAAAAGAAGCTTTCTTT
CDR3aa: CSLGQEKEAFF

d_gene: .
v_gene: TRBV5-4
abundance: .
j_gene: TRBJ1-6
CDR3nt: TGTGCCAGCAGCCCGGCCGGTGGGGGGTCCTCACCCCTCCACTTT
CDR3aa: CASSPAGGGSSPLHF

d_gene: TRBD2
v_gene: TRBV29-1
abundance: once
j_gene: TRBJ2-3
CDR3nt: TGCAGCGTTGTCGGGGGGGGGCCTCTCGCAGATACGCAGTATTTT
CDR3aa: CSVVGGGPLADTQYF

d_gene: TRBD2
v_gene: TRBV19
abundance: .
j_gene: TRBJ2-3
CDR3nt: TGTGCCAGTAGTACCACTAGCGGGGGTACGGATACGCAGTATTTT
CDR3aa: CASSTTSGGTDTQYF

d_gene: .
v_gene: TRBV27
abundance: few
j_gene: TRBJ1-1
CDR3nt: TGTGCCAGCAGGCGAGGGAACACTGAAGCTTTCTTT
CDR3aa: CASRRGNTEAFF

d_gene: TRBD1
v_gene: TRBV5-6
abundance: .
j_gene: TRBJ2-7
CDR3nt: TGTGCCAGCAGCTTCCGGACAGGAAGCTACGAGCAGTACTTC
CDR3aa: CASSFRTGSYEQYF

d_gene: TRBD2
v_gene: TRBV7-9
abundance: .
j_gene: TRBJ2-3
CDR3nt: TGTGCCAGCAGCGGTAGTAGGACTAGCTTCTATTTT
CDR3aa: CASSGSRTSFYF

d_gene: .
v_gene: TRBV6-5
abundance: .
j_gene: TRBJ1-3
CDR3nt: TGTGCCAGCAGTCCTCCGGGGAACTCTGGAAACACCATATATTTT
CDR3aa: CASSPPGNSGNTIYF

d_gene: .
v_gene: TRBV4-2
abundance: .
j_gene: TRBJ1-1
CDR3nt: TGTGCCAGCAGCCAAGGCAGGTCCTACACTGAAGCTTTCTTT
CDR3aa: CASSQGRSYTEAFF

d_gene: .
v_gene: TRBV19
abundance: few
j_gene: TRBJ1-1
CDR3nt: TGTGCCAGTATGCAGACAGCACTGAACACTGAAGCTTTCTTT
CDR3aa: CASMQTALNTEAFF

d_gene: .
v_gene: TRBV9
abundance: once
j_gene: TRBJ2-5
CDR3nt: TGTGCCAGCAGCGTAGCTACGTCGGGAACCCAGTACTTC
CDR3aa: CASSVATSGTQYF

d_gene: .
v_gene: TRBV6-5
abundance: .
j_gene: TRBJ1-4
CDR3nt: TGTGCCAGTAGACGGGGTGGGGAAAAACTGTTTTTT
CDR3aa: CASRRGGEKLFF

d_gene: .
v_gene: TRBV4-1
abundance: .
j_gene: TRBJ1-2
CDR3nt: TGCGCCAGCAGCCAAGGTTGGATGTGGGGCTCTGGCTACACCTTC
CDR3aa: CASSQGWMWGSGYTF

d_gene: .
v_gene: TRBV20-1
abundance: .
j_gene: TRBJ2-1
CDR3nt: TGCAGTGCTAGGAACCAACTAGAGCAGTTCTTC
CDR3aa: CSARNQLEQFF

d_gene: TRBD2
v_gene: TRBV7-9
abundance: .
j_gene: TRBJ2-2
CDR3nt: TGTGCCAGCAGCTTAGTCGTTTTGGCGGGGGGCCACACCGGGGAGCTGTTTTTT
CDR3aa: CASSLVVLAGGHTGELFF

d_gene: .
v_gene: TRBV5-4
abundance: .
j_gene: TRBJ1-2
CDR3nt: TGTGCCAGCAGTAACGGGATCCACTATGGCTACACCTTC
CDR3aa: CASSNGIHYGYTF

d_gene: TRBD1
v_gene: TRBV7-2
abundance: .
j_gene: TRBJ2-2
CDR3nt: TGTGCCAGCAGCTTCCGACAGGGGCCGAACACCGGGGAGCTGTTTTTT
CDR3aa: CASSFRQGPNTGELFF

d_gene: .
v_gene: TRBV20-1
abundance: .
j_gene: TRBJ1-1
CDR3nt: TGCAGTGCTAGTTACGGCACTGAAGCTTTCTTT
CDR3aa: CSASYGTEAFF

d_gene: TRBD1
v_gene: TRBV9
abundance: .
j_gene: TRBJ1-3
CDR3nt: TGTGCCAGCAGCTTCAGGACAGGGATAATGGGAAACACCATATATTTT
CDR3aa: CASSFRTGIMGNTIYF

d_gene: .
v_gene: TRBV29-1
abundance: .
j_gene: TRBJ2-5
CDR3nt: TGCAGCGCCGGACCGGGTCTTAGGGGGGAGACCCAGTACTTC
CDR3aa: CSAGPGLRGETQYF

d_gene: .
v_gene: TRBV9
abundance: .
j_gene: TRBJ2-4
CDR3nt: TGTGCCAGCAGCCCCGGGGCCAAAAACATTCAGTACTTC
CDR3aa: CASSPGAKNIQYF

d_gene: .
v_gene: TRBV3-1/TRBV3-2
abundance: .
j_gene: TRBJ2-5
CDR3nt: TGTGCCAGCAGCCAACGGACAGTGCAAGAGACCCAGTACTTC
CDR3aa: CASSQRTVQETQYF